This is a list of T cell receptor beta chains from one sample in a study of blood T cell repertoires in COVID-19. Using immunoSEQ multiplex PCR, the repertoire was profiled, and TCRdb retains in-frame clones only, with some absent. The sample includes fewer than 450,000 clones, roughly 87% seen only once; the top ten take about 0.6%. The sample taken for sequencing was PBMCs or T cells enriched from blood (not recorded which). Source of these receptors: a man between 18 and 29 years old who had recovered from COVID-19. CDR3s include the opening cysteine and the closing phenylalanine or tryptophan. A D gene is named only where the DNA matches it firmly. Rows give clone size only sometimes, using once, few, many, or a class for an expanded clone.

>-|-|TRBV10-3|TRBJ2-3
TGTGCCATCAGTCAGGACTCGGATACGCAGTATTTT
CAISQDSDTQYF
>-|-|TRBV7-9|TRBJ1-4
TGTGCCAGCAGCTCCAGACAGACTAATGAAAAACTGTTTTTT
CASSSRQTNEKLFF
>TRBD1|-|TRBV10-2|TRBJ1-6
TGCGCCAGCAGAATCGGACAGGGTAATTCACCCCTCCACTTT
CASRIGQGNSPLHF
>-|-|TRBV3-1/TRBV3-2|TRBJ2-1
TGTGCCAGCAGCCCTCGTAGCAATGAGCAGTTCTTC
CASSPRSNEQFF
>-|once|TRBV4-1|TRBJ2-1
TGCGCCAGCAGCCAATCCAGGGGCAACGAGCAGTTCTTC
CASSQSRGNEQFF
>-|once|TRBV21-1|TRBJ2-5
TGTGCCAGCAGCAAAGAAGGAGGGGAACGAAAGACCCAGTACTTC
CASSKEGGERKTQYF
>-|-|TRBV11-2|TRBJ2-7
TGTGCCAGCAGCTTAGGGCATTACGAGCAGTACTTC
CASSLGHYEQYF
>-|-|TRBV5-1|TRBJ1-1
TGCGCCAGCAGACCGGGTGGCACATACACTGAAGCTTTCTTT
CASRPGGTYTEAFF
>-|-|TRBV5-6|TRBJ1-1
TGTGCCAGCAGCTTGGCCCGAAGGGGCCTAAAGGGAAACACTGAAGCTTTCTTT
CASSLARRGLKGNTEAFF
>TRBD1|-|TRBV7-3|TRBJ2-1
TGTGCCAGCAGCTTTACCGGGACAGCAAAAAATGAGCAGTTCTTC
CASSFTGTAKNEQFF
>-|-|TRBV4-2|TRBJ2-3
TGTGCCAGCAGCCAGGAAACTAGCTGGGACACAGATACGCAGTATTTT
CASSQETSWDTDTQYF
>-|-|TRBV5-1|TRBJ1-5
TGCGCCAGCAGCTTAGGACAAGGCGGAAGCAATCAGCCCCAGCATTTT
CASSLGQGGSNQPQHF
>-|-|TRBV19|TRBJ1-1
TGTGCCAGTAGTCTGATGCAGGCGGAAGCTTTCTTT
CASSLMQAEAFF
>-|-|TRBV13|TRBJ2-3
TGTGCCAGCAGCTTACCCAAACAGGGCTCTAGCACAGATACGCAGTATTTT
CASSLPKQGSSTDTQYF
>TRBD2|-|TRBV9|TRBJ2-5
TGTGCCAGCAGCGTAGCGGCGGGGGGGCTAGAGACCCAGTACTTC
CASSVAAGGLETQYF
>TRBD1|-|TRBV18|TRBJ1-6
TGTGCCAGCTCTTCGACAGGGGGCATTGCCCGTTCCTATAATTCACCCCTCCACTTT
CASSSTGGIARSYNSPLHF
>TRBD1|-|TRBV30|TRBJ1-4
TGTGCCTGGAGTGGGGACAGGGTTTTTGGGAAACTGTTTTTT
CAWSGDRVFGKLFF
>-|-|TRBV5-1|TRBJ1-2
TGCGCCAGCAGCTTTAACACAGAGCCAAACTATGGCTACACCTTC
CASSFNTEPNYGYTF
>-|-|TRBV3-1/TRBV3-2|TRBJ1-2
TGTGCCAGCAGCCAAACACCCGGGACTACTTATCGAGATGGCTACACCTTC
CASSQTPGTTYRDGYTF
>TRBD1|-|TRBV19|TRBJ1-1
TGTGCCAGTAGCACTCAAGGACAGGGAAACACTGAAGCTTTCTTT
CASSTQGQGNTEAFF
>-|-|TRBV5-6|TRBJ1-4
TGTGCCAGCAGCTTGTACCTCAGAGGGGAAAAACTGTTTTTT
CASSLYLRGEKLFF
>-|-|TRBV7-9|TRBJ1-5
TGTGCCAGCAGCTCCAATCAGGGGAAGTATAGCAATCAGCCCCAGCATTTT
CASSSNQGKYSNQPQHF
>TRBD1|-|TRBV24-1|TRBJ2-2
TGTGCCACCAGTGATCTGACAGGGGGTTATTTTCGTACGGGGGAGCTGTTTTTT
CATSDLTGGYFRTGELFF
>TRBD1|once|TRBV7-9|TRBJ2-7
TGTGCCAGCAGCTTAGGGGGGACAGGCCCGCCCGAGCAGTACTTC
CASSLGGTGPPEQYF
>TRBD2|-|TRBV30|TRBJ2-3
TGTGCCTGGAGGAGTAAGGGACTAGCGGGTCAAAGCACAGATACGCAGTATTTT
CAWRSKGLAGQSTDTQYF
>TRBD2|few|TRBV10-1|TRBJ2-3
TGCGCCAGCAGCCGGACTAGCGGGACCTACACAGATACGCAGTATTTT
CASSRTSGTYTDTQYF
>TRBD2|-|TRBV27|TRBJ2-1
TGTGCCAGCAGTTCTCGGACTAGCGGGATGGGGGCCTACAATGAGCAGTTCTTC
CASSSRTSGMGAYNEQFF
>TRBD2|-|TRBV7-2|TRBJ2-1
TGTGCCAGCAGCTTAGGAGCGGGAGTCTCCAATGAGCAGTTCTTC
CASSLGAGVSNEQFF
>-|-|TRBV3-1/TRBV3-2|TRBJ1-1
TGTGCCAGCAGCCAAGGTCTTGAAGCTTTCTTT
CASSQGLEAFF
>TRBD1|-|TRBV11-3|TRBJ1-2
TGTGCCAGCAGCTTCGACAGGGCAGGCTACACCTTC
CASSFDRAGYTF
>TRBD2|-|TRBV3-1/TRBV3-2|TRBJ2-1
TGTGCCAGCCGTCCTAGCGGGAGAATCAATGAGCAGTTCTTC
CASRPSGRINEQFF
>-|-|TRBV28|TRBJ2-7
TGTGCCAGCAGTTTACTCCGCGAGCAGTACTTC
CASSLLREQYF
>TRBD1|-|TRBV5-1|TRBJ1-2
TGCGCCACCTCCAGGGGGGATTATGGCTACACCTTC
CATSRGDYGYTF
>TRBD1|-|TRBV20-1|TRBJ2-5
TGCAGTGCTAGTACCGGGACAGGCGAAGAGACCCAGTACTTC
CSASTGTGEETQYF
>TRBD2|-|TRBV7-9|TRBJ2-2
TGTGCCAGCAGCCTAAGACCTAGCGGTAACACCGGGGAGCTGTTTTTT
CASSLRPSGNTGELFF
>-|-|TRBV28|TRBJ1-1
TGTGCCAGCAGTTTAGGACAGCGGACTGAAGCTTTCTTT
CASSLGQRTEAFF
>-|-|TRBV24-1|TRBJ2-1
TGTGCCACCAGTGATTCTGGAGGGATATACAATGAGCAGTTCTTC
CATSDSGGIYNEQFF
>-|-|TRBV7-9|TRBJ1-1
TGTGCCAGCAGCTACAGAGGACACCATAACACTGAAGCTTTCTTT
CASSYRGHHNTEAFF
>TRBD1|-|TRBV13|TRBJ2-7
TGTGCCAGCCTCCGCCGGGACAGGGCCGGCGAGCAGTACTTC
CASLRRDRAGEQYF
>-|-|TRBV12-1|TRBJ2-5
TGTGCCAGCAGCTTTCGCGGGCTGGAGACCCAGTACTTC
CASSFRGLETQYF